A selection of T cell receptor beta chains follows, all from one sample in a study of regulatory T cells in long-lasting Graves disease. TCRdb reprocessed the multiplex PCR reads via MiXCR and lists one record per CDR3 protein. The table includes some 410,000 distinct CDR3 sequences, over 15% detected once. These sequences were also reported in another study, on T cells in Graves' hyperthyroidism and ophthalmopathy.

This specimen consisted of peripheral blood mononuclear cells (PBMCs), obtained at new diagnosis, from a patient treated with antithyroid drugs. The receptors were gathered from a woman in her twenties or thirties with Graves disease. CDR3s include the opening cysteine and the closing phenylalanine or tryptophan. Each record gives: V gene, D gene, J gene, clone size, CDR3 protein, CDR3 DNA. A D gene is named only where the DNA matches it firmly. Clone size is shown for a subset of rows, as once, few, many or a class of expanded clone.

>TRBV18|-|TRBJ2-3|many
CASSPEGNTDTQYF
TGTGCCAGCTCACCAGAGGGAAACACAGATACGCAGTATTTT
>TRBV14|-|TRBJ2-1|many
CASSPLESYNEQFF
TGTGCCAGCAGCCCCTTAGAGTCCTACAATGAGCAGTTCTTC
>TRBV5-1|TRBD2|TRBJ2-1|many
CASSPPGLADYNEQFF
TGCGCCAGCAGCCCCCCGGGACTAGCGGACTACAATGAGCAGTTCTTC
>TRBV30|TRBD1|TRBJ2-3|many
CAWSVQGSQYF
TGTGCCTGGAGTGTACAGGGGTCGCAGTATTTT
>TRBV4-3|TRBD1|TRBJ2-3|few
CASSQEPGQGATDTQYF
TGCGCCAGCAGCCAAGAACCGGGACAGGGGGCCACAGATACGCAGTATTTT
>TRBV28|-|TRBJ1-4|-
CASSFDARTEKLFF
TGTGCCAGCAGTTTTGATGCCCGGACAGAAAAACTGTTTTTT
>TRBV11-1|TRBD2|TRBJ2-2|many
CASSPRTSGNTGELFF
TGTGCCAGCAGCCCACGGACTAGCGGCAACACCGGGGAGCTGTTTTTT
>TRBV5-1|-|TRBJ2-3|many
CASSLGVGPDTQYF
TGCGCCAGCAGCTTGGGGGTTGGCCCAGATACGCAGTATTTT
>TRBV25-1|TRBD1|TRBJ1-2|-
CASGTGGVGYTF
TGTGCCAGCGGGACAGGGGGTGTTGGCTACACCTTC
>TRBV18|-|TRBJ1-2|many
CASSDLGQIGGYTF
TGTGCCAGCTCCGACCTGGGCCAGATTGGTGGCTACACCTTC
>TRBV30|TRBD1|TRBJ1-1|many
CACLGQFDLGAFF
TGTGCCTGCCTGGGACAGTTTGATTTGGGAGCTTTCTTT
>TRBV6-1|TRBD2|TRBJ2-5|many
CASSPNPTSVETQYF
TGTGCCAGCAGTCCAAACCCGACTAGCGTGGAGACCCAGTACTTC
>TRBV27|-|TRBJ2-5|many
CASSESISSGIHQETQYF
TGTGCCAGCAGTGAATCAATCTCGAGCGGTATACATCAAGAGACCCAGTACTTC
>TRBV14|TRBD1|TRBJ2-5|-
CASSPLEVTGVQETQYF
TGTGCCAGCAGCCCCCTAGAAGTGACAGGGGTGCAGGAGACCCAGTACTTC
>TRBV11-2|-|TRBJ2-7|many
CASSLTYGTQAYEQYF
TGTGCCAGCAGCCTTACCTACGGGACTCAAGCCTACGAGCAGTACTTC
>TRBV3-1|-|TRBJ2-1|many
CASSEDDGEQFF
TGTGCCAGCAGCGAGGACGACGGTGAGCAGTTCTTC
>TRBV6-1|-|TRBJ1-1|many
CASSERAERLNTEAFF
TGTGCCAGCAGTGAACGCGCGGAAAGGCTGAACACTGAAGCTTTCTTT
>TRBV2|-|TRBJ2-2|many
CASSRRRGVEFGELFF
TGTGCCAGCAGTCGGCGCAGGGGCGTGGAGTTCGGGGAGCTGTTTTTT
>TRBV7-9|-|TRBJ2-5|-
CASSFAVTAAGETQYF
TGTGCCAGCAGCTTCGCCGTGACAGCCGCCGGGGAGACCCAGTACTTC
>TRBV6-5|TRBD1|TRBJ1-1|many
CASSYSGQGNFEAFF
TGTGCCAGCAGTTACTCGGGACAGGGGAACTTTGAAGCTTTCTTT
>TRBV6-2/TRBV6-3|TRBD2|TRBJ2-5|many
CASSSLLAGVEETQYF
TGTGCCAGCAGCTCTCTTTTAGCGGGAGTAGAGGAGACCCAGTACTTC
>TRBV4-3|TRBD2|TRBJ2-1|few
CASSLTTSTLYNEQFF
TGCGCCAGCAGCCTGACGACTAGCACCTTATACAATGAGCAGTTCTTC
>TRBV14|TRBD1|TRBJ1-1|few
CASSQGTGDTEAFF
TGTGCCAGCAGCCAAGGGACAGGAGACACTGAAGCTTTCTTT
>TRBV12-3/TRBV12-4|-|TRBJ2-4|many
CASSLGRTAKNIQYF
TGTGCCAGCAGCCTGGGGCGGACCGCCAAAAACATTCAGTACTTC
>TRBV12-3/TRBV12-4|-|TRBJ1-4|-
CASSLDRVVGKLFF
TGTGCCAGCAGTTTAGATAGGGTCGTTGGAAAACTGTTTTTT